Described below is a single T cell receptor (beta chain) sequence and its context. Its antigen is not identified. This record comes from a study of T cell responses to AZD1222 COVID-19 vaccine. V dropped 3 bases and J dropped 0 bases, with 7 bases sitting between them. Per germline, CDR1 SGHTA and CDR2 FQGTGA. The CDR3 is 14 amino acids. General observations from the study: Mostly white British, mostly female donors; authors suggested clonal diversity may be underestimated.

Sequencing was performed with immunoSEQ multiplex PCR; in TCRdb, only in-frame clones are kept and a portion is missing. The table lists about 110,000 clones, 87% of them singletons. The source is an adult who received the AZD1222 COVID-19 vaccine. This chain links TRBV7-3 with TRBJ2-3, with D uncertain. Material: peripheral blood, obtained 28 days after the second AZD1222 dose. CDR3 DNA: TGTGCCAGCAGCTTGTTGAGCAGCACAGATACGCAGTATTTT. The encoded protein is CASSLLSSTDTQYF.